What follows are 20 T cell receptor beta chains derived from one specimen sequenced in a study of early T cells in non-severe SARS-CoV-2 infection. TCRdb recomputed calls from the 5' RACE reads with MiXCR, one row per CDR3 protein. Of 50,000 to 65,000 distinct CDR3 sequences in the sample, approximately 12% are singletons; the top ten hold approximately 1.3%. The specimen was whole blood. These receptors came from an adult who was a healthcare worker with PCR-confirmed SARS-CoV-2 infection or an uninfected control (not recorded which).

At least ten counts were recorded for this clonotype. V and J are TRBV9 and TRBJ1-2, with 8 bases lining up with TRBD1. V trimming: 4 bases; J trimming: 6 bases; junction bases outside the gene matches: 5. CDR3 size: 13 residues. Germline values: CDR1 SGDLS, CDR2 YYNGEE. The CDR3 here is CASSPTGVHGYTF. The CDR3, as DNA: TGTGCCAGCAGCCCGACAGGGGTTCATGGCTACACCTTC.

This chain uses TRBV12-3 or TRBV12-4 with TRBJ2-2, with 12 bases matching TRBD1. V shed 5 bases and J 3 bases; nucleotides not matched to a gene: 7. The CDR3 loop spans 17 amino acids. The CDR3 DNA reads TGTGCCAGCAGTGGGACAGGGGGCATGGCTGACACCGGGGAGCTGTTTTTT. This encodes CASSGTGGMADTGELFF.

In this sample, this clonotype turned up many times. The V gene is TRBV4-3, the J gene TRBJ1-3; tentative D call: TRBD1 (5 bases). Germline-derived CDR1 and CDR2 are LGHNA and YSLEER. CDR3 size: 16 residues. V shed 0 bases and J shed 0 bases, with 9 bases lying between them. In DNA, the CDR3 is TGCGCCAGCAGCCAAGATAGGACAACCTCTGGAAACACCATATATTTT. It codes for CASSQDRTTSGNTIYF.

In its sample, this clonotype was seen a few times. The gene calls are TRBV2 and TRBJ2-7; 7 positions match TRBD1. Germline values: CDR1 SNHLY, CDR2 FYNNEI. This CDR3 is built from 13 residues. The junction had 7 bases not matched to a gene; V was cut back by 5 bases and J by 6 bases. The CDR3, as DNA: TGTGCCAGCAGTAACGGACAGGCGGGCGAGCAGTACTTC. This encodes CASSNGQAGEQYF.

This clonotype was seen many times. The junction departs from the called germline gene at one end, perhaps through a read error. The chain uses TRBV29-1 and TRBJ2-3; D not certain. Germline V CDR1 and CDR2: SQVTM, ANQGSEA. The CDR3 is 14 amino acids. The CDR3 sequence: CSVEEHLALDTQYF. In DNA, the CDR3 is TGCAGCGTGGAAGAGCATCTCGCTTTGGATACGCAGTATTTT.

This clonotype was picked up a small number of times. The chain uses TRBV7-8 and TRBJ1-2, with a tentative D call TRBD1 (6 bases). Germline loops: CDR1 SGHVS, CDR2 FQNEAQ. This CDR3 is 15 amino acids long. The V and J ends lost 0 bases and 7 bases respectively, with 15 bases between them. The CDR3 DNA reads TGTGCCAGCAGCTTAGCGGGGGGGACAAAACTTGGCTACACCTTC. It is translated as CASSLAGGTKLGYTF.

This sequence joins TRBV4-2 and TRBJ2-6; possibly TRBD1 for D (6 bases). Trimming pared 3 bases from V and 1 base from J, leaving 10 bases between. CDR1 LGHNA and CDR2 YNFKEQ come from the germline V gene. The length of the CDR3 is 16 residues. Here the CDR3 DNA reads TGTGCCAGCAGCCAGGAGGACAGATCTGGGGCCAACGTCCTGACTTTC. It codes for CASSQEDRSGANVLTF.

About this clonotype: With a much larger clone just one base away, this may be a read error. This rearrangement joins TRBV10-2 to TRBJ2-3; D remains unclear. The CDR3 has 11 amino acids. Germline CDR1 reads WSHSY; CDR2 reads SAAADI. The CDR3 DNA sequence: TGCGCCAACAGTCTAGCAGATACGCAGTATTTT. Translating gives CANSLADTQYF.

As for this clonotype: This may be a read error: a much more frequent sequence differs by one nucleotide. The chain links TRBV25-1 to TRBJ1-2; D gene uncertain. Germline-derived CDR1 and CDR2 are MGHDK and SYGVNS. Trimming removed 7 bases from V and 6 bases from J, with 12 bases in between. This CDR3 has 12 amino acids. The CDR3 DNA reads TGTGCCAGCACCCGACTCAGTGATGGCTACACCTTC. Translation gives CASTRLSDGYTF.

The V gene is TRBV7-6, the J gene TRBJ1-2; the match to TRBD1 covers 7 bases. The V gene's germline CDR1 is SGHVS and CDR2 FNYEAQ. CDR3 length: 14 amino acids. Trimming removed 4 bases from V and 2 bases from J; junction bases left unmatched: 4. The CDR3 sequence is CASSSQGTNYGYTF. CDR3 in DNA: TGTGCCAGCAGCTCACAGGGGACCAACTATGGCTACACCTTC. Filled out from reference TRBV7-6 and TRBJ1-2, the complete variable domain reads GAGVSQSPRYKVTKRGQDVALRCDPISGHVSLYWYRQALGQGPEFLTYFNYEAQQDKSGLPNDRFSAERPEGSISTLTIQRTEQRDSAMYRCASSSQGTNYGYTFGSGTRLTVV.

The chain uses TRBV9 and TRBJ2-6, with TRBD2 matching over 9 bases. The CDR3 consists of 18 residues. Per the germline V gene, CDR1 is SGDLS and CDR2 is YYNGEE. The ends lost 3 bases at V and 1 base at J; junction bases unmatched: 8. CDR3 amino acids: CASSASSGAGSGANVLTF. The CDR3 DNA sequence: TGTGCCAGCAGCGCGTCTAGCGGGGCCGGGTCTGGGGCCAACGTCCTGACTTTC.

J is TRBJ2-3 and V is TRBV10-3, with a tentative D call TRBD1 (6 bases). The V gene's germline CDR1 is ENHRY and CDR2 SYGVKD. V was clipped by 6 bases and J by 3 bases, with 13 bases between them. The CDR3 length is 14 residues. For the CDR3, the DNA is TGTGCCATCAGAGTGGGGCAGGGGACAGATACGCAGTATTTT. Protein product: CAIRVGQGTDTQYF.

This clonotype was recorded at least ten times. The DNA for the CDR3 is TGTGCCATCAGTGCCCTTGACAGGGACTCTGGAAACACCATATATTTT. Its protein is CAISALDRDSGNTIYF. The chain employs TRBV10-3 and TRBJ1-3; 7 nucleotides line up with TRBD1. In germline, CDR1 is ENHRY, CDR2 SYGVKD. The CDR3 is 16 residues long. Trimming cost V 4 bases and J 0 bases; bases outside gene matches: 6.

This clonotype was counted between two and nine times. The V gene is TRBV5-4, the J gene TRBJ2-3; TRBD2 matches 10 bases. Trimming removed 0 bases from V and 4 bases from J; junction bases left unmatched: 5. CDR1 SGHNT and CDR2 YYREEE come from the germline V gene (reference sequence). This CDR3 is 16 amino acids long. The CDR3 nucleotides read TGTGCCAGCAGCTTGGTATGGACTAGCGGCCCAGATACGCAGTATTTT. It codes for CASSLVWTSGPDTQYF. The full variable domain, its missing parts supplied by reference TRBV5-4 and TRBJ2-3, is ETGVTQSPTHLIKTRGQQVTLRCSSQSGHNTVSWYQQALGQGPQFIFQYYREEENGRGNFPPRFSGLQFPNYSSELNVNALELDDSALYLCASSLVWTSGPDTQYFGPGTRLTVL.

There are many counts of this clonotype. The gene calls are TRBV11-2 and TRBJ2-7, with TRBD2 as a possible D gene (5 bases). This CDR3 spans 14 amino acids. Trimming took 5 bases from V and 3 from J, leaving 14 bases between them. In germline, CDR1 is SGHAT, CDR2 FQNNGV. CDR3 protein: CASSPRAGLYEQYF. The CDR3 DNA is TGTGCCAGCAGCCCCCGGGCAGGACTCTACGAGCAGTACTTC.

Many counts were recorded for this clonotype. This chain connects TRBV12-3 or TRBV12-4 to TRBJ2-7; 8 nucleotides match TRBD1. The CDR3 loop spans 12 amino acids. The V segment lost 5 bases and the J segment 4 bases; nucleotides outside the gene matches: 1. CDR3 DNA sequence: TGTGCCAGCAGTACAGGGGGATACGAGCAGTACTTC. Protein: CASSTGGYEQYF.

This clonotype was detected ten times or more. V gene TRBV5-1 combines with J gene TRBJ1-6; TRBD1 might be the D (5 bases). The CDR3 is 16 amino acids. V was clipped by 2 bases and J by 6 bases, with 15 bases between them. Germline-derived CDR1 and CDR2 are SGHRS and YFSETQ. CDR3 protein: CASSFQGGGGNSPLHF. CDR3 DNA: TGCGCCAGCAGCTTTCAGGGCGGCGGGGGTAATTCACCCCTCCACTTT.

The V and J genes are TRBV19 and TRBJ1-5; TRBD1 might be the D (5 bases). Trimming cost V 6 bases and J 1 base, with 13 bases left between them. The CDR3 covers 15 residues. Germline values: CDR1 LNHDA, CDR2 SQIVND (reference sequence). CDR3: CASRLAGPSNQPQHF. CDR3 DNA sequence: TGTGCCAGTAGGTTAGCAGGGCCCAGCAATCAGCCCCAGCATTTT.

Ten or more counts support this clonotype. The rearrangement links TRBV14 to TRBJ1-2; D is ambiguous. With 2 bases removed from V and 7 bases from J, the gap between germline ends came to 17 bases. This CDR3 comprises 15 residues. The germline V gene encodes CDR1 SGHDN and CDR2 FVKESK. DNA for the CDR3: TGTGCCAGCAGCCAAATCGACAAGACTATGAGTGGCTACACCTTC. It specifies CASSQIDKTMSGYTF.

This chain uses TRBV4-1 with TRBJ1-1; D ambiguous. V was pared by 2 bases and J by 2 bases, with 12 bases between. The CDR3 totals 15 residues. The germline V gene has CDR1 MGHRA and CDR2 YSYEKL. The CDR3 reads CASSQSLDRNTEAFF. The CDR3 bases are TGCGCCAGCAGCCAAAGCCTAGACCGAAACACTGAAGCTTTCTTT.